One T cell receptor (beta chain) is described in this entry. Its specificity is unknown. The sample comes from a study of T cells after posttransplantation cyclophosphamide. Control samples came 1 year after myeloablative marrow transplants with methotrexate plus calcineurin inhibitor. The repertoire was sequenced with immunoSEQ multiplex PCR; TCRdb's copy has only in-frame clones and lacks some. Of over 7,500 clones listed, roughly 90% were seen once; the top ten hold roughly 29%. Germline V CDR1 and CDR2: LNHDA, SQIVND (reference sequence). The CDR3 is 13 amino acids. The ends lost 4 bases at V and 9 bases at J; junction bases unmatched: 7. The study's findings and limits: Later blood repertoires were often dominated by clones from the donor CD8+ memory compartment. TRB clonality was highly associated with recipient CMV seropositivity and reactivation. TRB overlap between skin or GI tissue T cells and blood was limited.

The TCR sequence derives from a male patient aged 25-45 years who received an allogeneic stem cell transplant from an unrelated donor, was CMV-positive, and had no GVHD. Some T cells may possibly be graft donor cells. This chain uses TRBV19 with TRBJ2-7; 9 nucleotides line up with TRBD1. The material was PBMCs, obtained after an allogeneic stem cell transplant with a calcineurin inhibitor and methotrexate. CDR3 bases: TGTGCCAGTAGTACCGGGACAGGGTCGGGGCAGTACTTC. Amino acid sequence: CASSTGTGSGQYF.